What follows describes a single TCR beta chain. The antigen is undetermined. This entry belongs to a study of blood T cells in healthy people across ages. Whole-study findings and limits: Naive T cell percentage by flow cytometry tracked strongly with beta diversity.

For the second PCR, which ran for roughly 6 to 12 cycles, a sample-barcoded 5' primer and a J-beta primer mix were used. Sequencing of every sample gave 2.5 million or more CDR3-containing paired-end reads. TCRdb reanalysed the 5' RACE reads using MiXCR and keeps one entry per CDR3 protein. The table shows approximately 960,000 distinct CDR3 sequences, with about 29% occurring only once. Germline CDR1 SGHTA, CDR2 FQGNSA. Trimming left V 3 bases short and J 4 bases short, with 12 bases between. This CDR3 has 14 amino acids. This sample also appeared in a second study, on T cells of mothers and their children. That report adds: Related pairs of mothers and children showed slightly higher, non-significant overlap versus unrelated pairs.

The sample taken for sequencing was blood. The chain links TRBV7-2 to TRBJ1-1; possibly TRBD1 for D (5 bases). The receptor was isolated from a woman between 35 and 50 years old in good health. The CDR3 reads CASSFQGWSTEAFF. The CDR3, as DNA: TGTGCCAGCAGCTTCCAGGGTTGGAGCACTGAAGCTTTCTTT.